This T cell receptor (beta chain) was sequenced in a study of blood T cells in healthy people across ages. Study at large: Capturing about one barcoded beta molecule per two T cells was achieved by template switching.

The authors ran a second PCR of roughly 6 to 12 cycles using a sample-barcoded 5' primer and a J-beta primer mix. From the 5' RACE reads, TCRdb called clonotypes with MiXCR, one entry per CDR3 protein. The sample records around 1,900,000 distinct CDR3 sequences, around 42% being singletons. This clonotype has only a few counts. There are 12 residues in the CDR3. CDR1 is SQVTM and CDR2 is ANQGSEA in the germline V gene. V was shortened by 7 bases and J by 8 bases, with 17 bases between the two germline ends. V is TRBV29-1 and J is TRBJ1-2, with D possibly matching TRBD1 (6 bases). This receptor was identified in a human donor in good health. What was sequenced was blood. CDR3 nucleotide sequence: TGCAGCGCTGCGGGGGGACAAGGGGGCTACACCTTC. Its protein product is CSAAGGQGGYTF.